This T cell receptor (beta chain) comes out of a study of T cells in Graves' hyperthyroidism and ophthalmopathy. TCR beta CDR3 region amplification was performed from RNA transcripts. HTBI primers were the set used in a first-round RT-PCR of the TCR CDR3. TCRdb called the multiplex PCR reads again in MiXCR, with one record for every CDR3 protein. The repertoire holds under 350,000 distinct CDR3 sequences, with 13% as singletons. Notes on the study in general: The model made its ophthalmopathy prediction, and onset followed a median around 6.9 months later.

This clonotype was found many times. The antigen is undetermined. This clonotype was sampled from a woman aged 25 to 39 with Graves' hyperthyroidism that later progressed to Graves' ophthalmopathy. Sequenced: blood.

The CDR3 region has the DNA TGTGCCAGCAGCCCCCCGATGGGGGAAGAGACCCAGTACTTC. Protein sequence: CASSPPMGEETQYF. The chain uses TRBV7-9 and TRBJ2-5; D assignment may be TRBD1 or TRBD2 (5 bases each). CDR1 and CDR2 (germline): SEHNR, FQNEAQ (reference sequence). CDR3 length: 14 amino acids. The germline V and J ends were trimmed by 5 bases and 3 bases, with 13 bases remaining between them.